The 10 T cell receptor beta chains reported below all come from one sample, sequenced in a study of Ad26.COV2.S vaccination and SARS-CoV-2 variants. Sequencing used immunoSEQ multiplex PCR; TCRdb keeps in-frame clones, though not all of them. The data show about 140,000 clones, 80% to 90% seen once. The source was peripheral blood, collected after recovery from COVID-19. The receptors stem from a human donor who had recovered from COVID-19.

The CDR3 DNA reads as TGTGCCAGCAGCTCCGAGGGGACTGGAAACACCATATATTTT. It is translated as CASSSEGTGNTIYF. The chain joins TRBV7-2 to TRBJ1-3; weak D call: TRBD1 (5 bases). CDR3 length equals 14 residues. The germline V gene has CDR1 SGHTA and CDR2 FQGNSA. Trimming took off 4 bases at V and 2 bases at J, with 9 bases between the two ends. Based on the CDR3 plus reference TRBV7-2 and TRBJ1-3, the full variable domain is GAGVSQSPSNKVTEKGKDVELRCDPISGHTALYWYRQSLGQGLEFLIYFQGNSAPDKSGLPSDRFSAERTGGSVSTLTIQRTQQEDSAVYLCASSSEGTGNTIYFGEGSWLTVV.

The chain combines TRBV18 with TRBJ2-2, with 8 positions matching TRBD1. V lost 2 bases to trimming and J lost 6 bases; unmatched junction nucleotides: 2. There are 14 residues in the CDR3. Germline CDR1 is KGHSH and CDR2 is LQKENI. Here the CDR3 reads CASSPGQGPGELFF. Here the CDR3 DNA reads TGTGCCAGCTCACCAGGACAGGGACCCGGGGAGCTGTTTTTT.

The V and J genes are TRBV20-1 and TRBJ1-5, with D hard to call. V was shortened by 3 bases and J by 0 bases, with 15 bases between the two germline ends. CDR3 length equals 16 residues. Per germline, CDR1 DFQATT and CDR2 SNEGSKA (reference sequence). CDR3: CSASLFREDSNQPQHF. The CDR3 region has the DNA TGCAGTGCTAGTTTATTTCGGGAAGATAGCAATCAGCCCCAGCATTTT.

The genes are TRBV6-6 and TRBJ1-3, with D perhaps matching TRBD1 (6 bases). Between the trimmed V and J ends, which lost 2 bases and 2 bases, there was a span of 7 bases. The CDR3 has 14 amino acids. Germline-derived CDR1 and CDR2 are MNHNY and SVGAGI (reference sequence). The CDR3 DNA is TGTGCCAGCAGTTACGGACAGACTGGAAACACCATATATTTT. Translating it yields CASSYGQTGNTIYF.

V is TRBV2 and J is TRBJ2-2; maybe TRBD2 (6 bases). Per germline, CDR1 SNHLY and CDR2 FYNNEI. Trimming shortened V by 6 bases and J by 5 bases, and 16 bases separated the two germline ends. The CDR3 loop spans 15 amino acids. CDR3 sequence: CASSERPSVTGELFF. CDR3 DNA: TGTGCCAGCAGCGAACGTCCTAGCGTGACCGGGGAGCTGTTTTTT. Looking up the rest from reference TRBV2 and TRBJ2-2 gives the full variable domain: EPEVTQTPSHQVTQMGQEVILRCVPISNHLYFYWYRQILGQKVEFLVSFYNNEISEKSEIFDDQFSVERPDGSNFTLKIRSTKLEDSAMYFCASSERPSVTGELFFGEGSRLTVL.

The gene calls are TRBV11-2 and TRBJ2-7; no reliable D call. Trimming stripped 5 bases from V and 6 bases from J, with 17 bases between. This CDR3 spans 14 amino acids. Germline values: CDR1 SGHAT, CDR2 FQNNGV. CDR3 sequence reads: CASSPPSSEAEQYF. The CDR3 bases are TGTGCCAGCAGCCCCCCGAGCAGTGAAGCCGAGCAGTACTTC.

The chain uses TRBV11-2 and TRBJ2-7; TRBD2 agrees at 12 bases. Germline V gene sequence: CDR1 SGHAT, CDR2 FQNNGV. With V trimmed by 5 bases and J by 1 base, 3 bases remained unmatched. The CDR3 consists of 15 residues. CDR3 sequence (DNA): TGTGCCAGCAGCACCACTAGCGGGGGGTCCTACGAGCAGTACTTC. Translation gives CASSTTSGGSYEQYF.

This chain connects TRBV5-6 to TRBJ1-1; TRBD1 agrees at 9 bases. With V trimmed by 1 base and J by 0 bases, 4 bases remained unmatched. CDR1 is SGHDT and CDR2 is YYEEEE in the germline V gene. The CDR3 runs to 16 residues. The CDR3 spells CASSLTGGLMNTEAFF. In DNA, the CDR3 is TGTGCCAGCAGCTTGACAGGGGGCCTCATGAACACTGAAGCTTTCTTT.

This rearrangement joins TRBV19 to TRBJ2-7, with TRBD1 matching over 10 bases. CDR3 length: 14 amino acids. Per germline, CDR1 LNHDA and CDR2 SQIVND (reference sequence). The V segment lost 5 bases and the J segment 4 bases; nucleotides outside the gene matches: 5. This chain's CDR3 is CASSPGDRGYEQYF. In DNA, the CDR3 is TGTGCCAGTAGTCCAGGGGACAGGGGATACGAGCAGTACTTC.

This clone has at least ten counts. The chain combines TRBV4-1 with TRBJ2-1; no clear D. Trimming cost V 0 bases and J 11 bases, with 11 bases left between them. Germline loops: CDR1 MGHRA, CDR2 YSYEKL. This CDR3 contains 13 residues. CDR3: CASSQEVDGKQFF. CDR3 in DNA: TGCGCCAGCAGCCAAGAAGTGGACGGAAAGCAGTTCTTC.